This is a list of T cell receptor beta chains from one sample in a study of blood T cell repertoires in COVID-19. Libraries were prepared by immunoSEQ multiplex PCR; TCRdb keeps only in-frame clonotypes and omits some of them. The data contain roughly 37,000 clones, roughly 80% of them singletons. Sequencing was performed on peripheral blood. The receptors shown here come from a man in his sixties with active COVID-19. The CDR3 runs from the conserved cysteine through the conserved F or W. Fields, in order: D gene, V gene, J gene, CDR3 length, clone size, CDR3 protein, CDR3 DNA. A D gene is named only where the DNA matches it firmly. Size is stated for part of the rows, as once, few or many counts, or as a class when the clone is expanded.

d_gene: TRBD2
v_gene: TRBV7-2
j_gene: TRBJ2-1
len: 15
abundance: .
CDR3aa: CASSPSGGVGNEQFF
CDR3nt: TGTGCCAGCAGCCCTTCGGGGGGGGTGGGGAATGAGCAGTTCTTC

d_gene: .
v_gene: TRBV29-1
j_gene: TRBJ1-1
len: 12
abundance: .
CDR3aa: CSVEGANPEAFF
CDR3nt: TGCAGCGTTGAAGGAGCGAACCCAGAAGCTTTCTTT

d_gene: .
v_gene: TRBV6-5
j_gene: TRBJ2-3
len: 14
abundance: .
CDR3aa: CASRPMSLTDTQYF
CDR3nt: TGTGCCAGCAGGCCCATGAGTCTCACAGATACGCAGTATTTT

d_gene: .
v_gene: TRBV10-3
j_gene: TRBJ1-4
len: 13
abundance: few
CDR3aa: CAISESIREKLFF
CDR3nt: TGTGCCATCAGTGAGTCGATCCGGGAAAAACTGTTTTTT

d_gene: TRBD2
v_gene: TRBV19
j_gene: TRBJ2-7
len: 16
abundance: few
CDR3aa: CASSMPLAGGNDEQYF
CDR3nt: TGTGCCAGTAGTATGCCCCTAGCGGGAGGGAACGACGAGCAGTACTTC

d_gene: .
v_gene: TRBV6-2/TRBV6-3
j_gene: TRBJ1-1
len: 16
abundance: medium-sized
CDR3aa: CASSYVRGGVNTEAFF
CDR3nt: TGTGCCAGCAGTTACGTCCGGGGTGGAGTGAACACTGAAGCTTTCTTT

d_gene: .
v_gene: TRBV3-1/TRBV3-2
j_gene: TRBJ2-1
len: 16
abundance: .
CDR3aa: CASSPNRALLYNEQFF
CDR3nt: TGTGCCAGCAGCCCGAACAGGGCGCTTCTGTACAATGAGCAGTTCTTC

d_gene: TRBD2
v_gene: TRBV19
j_gene: TRBJ2-3
len: 16
abundance: .
CDR3aa: CASSRDLRGGLDTQYF
CDR3nt: TGTGCCAGTAGCCGTGACTTGCGGGGGGGCCTCGATACGCAGTATTTT

d_gene: TRBD1
v_gene: TRBV29-1
j_gene: TRBJ2-3
len: 14
abundance: .
CDR3aa: CSVGAGGVADTQYF
CDR3nt: TGCAGCGTTGGGGCAGGGGGAGTGGCAGATACGCAGTATTTT

d_gene: .
v_gene: TRBV30
j_gene: TRBJ1-4
len: 12
abundance: .
CDR3aa: CAWSVRGEKLFF
CDR3nt: TGTGCCTGGAGTGTGAGAGGTGAAAAACTGTTTTTT

d_gene: TRBD2
v_gene: TRBV13
j_gene: TRBJ2-5
len: 16
abundance: .
CDR3aa: CASSQGTSGLQETQYF
CDR3nt: TGTGCCAGCAGCCAGGGGACTAGCGGACTCCAAGAGACCCAGTACTTC

d_gene: .
v_gene: TRBV6-6
j_gene: TRBJ2-1
len: 12
abundance: .
CDR3aa: CASSPGVNEQFF
CDR3nt: TGTGCCAGCAGTCCCGGGGTCAATGAGCAGTTCTTC

d_gene: .
v_gene: TRBV9
j_gene: TRBJ2-5
len: 14
abundance: .
CDR3aa: CASSVEQSQETQYF
CDR3nt: TGTGCCAGCAGCGTAGAACAGTCCCAAGAGACCCAGTACTTC

d_gene: TRBD2
v_gene: TRBV4-1
j_gene: TRBJ2-7
len: 16
abundance: .
CDR3aa: CASSQGLAGISYEQYF
CDR3nt: TGCGCCAGCAGCCAAGGACTAGCGGGGATCTCCTACGAGCAGTACTTC

d_gene: .
v_gene: TRBV4-2
j_gene: TRBJ1-1
len: 15
abundance: .
CDR3aa: CASSQLDSDFAEAFF
CDR3nt: TGTGCCAGCAGCCAATTGGACAGCGATTTTGCTGAAGCTTTCTTT

d_gene: TRBD1
v_gene: TRBV19
j_gene: TRBJ2-3
len: 14
abundance: .
CDR3aa: CASSDRGGTDTQYF
CDR3nt: TGTGCCAGTAGTGACAGGGGGGGCACAGATACGCAGTATTTT

d_gene: .
v_gene: TRBV7-9
j_gene: TRBJ1-1
len: 13
abundance: once
CDR3aa: CASSLDGAFEAFF
CDR3nt: TGTGCCAGCAGCTTAGACGGAGCTTTTGAAGCTTTCTTT

d_gene: .
v_gene: TRBV30
j_gene: TRBJ1-3
len: 17
abundance: few
CDR3aa: CAWSAGIRRASGNTIYF
CDR3nt: TGTGCCTGGAGTGCCGGTATCCGCAGAGCGTCAGGAAACACCATATATTTT

d_gene: TRBD1
v_gene: TRBV6-2/TRBV6-3
j_gene: TRBJ2-2
len: 16
abundance: .
CDR3aa: CASSYSTGGASGELFF
CDR3nt: TGTGCCAGCAGTTACTCGACAGGGGGCGCGTCCGGGGAGCTGTTTTTT

d_gene: TRBD2
v_gene: TRBV3-1/TRBV3-2
j_gene: TRBJ2-3
len: 15
abundance: .
CDR3aa: CASSLGTSGTNTQYF
CDR3nt: TGTGCCAGCAGCCTAGGGACTAGCGGGACGAATACGCAGTATTTT

d_gene: TRBD2
v_gene: TRBV7-9
j_gene: TRBJ2-1
len: 14
abundance: .
CDR3aa: CASRKSGTSSEQFF
CDR3nt: TGTGCCAGCAGAAAGTCCGGGACTAGCTCTGAGCAGTTCTTC

d_gene: TRBD1
v_gene: TRBV2
j_gene: TRBJ1-4
len: 19
abundance: .
CDR3aa: CASNGSPGQGPATNEKLFF
CDR3nt: TGTGCCAGCAACGGGAGCCCGGGACAGGGTCCTGCAACTAATGAAAAACTGTTTTTT

d_gene: TRBD1
v_gene: TRBV5-5
j_gene: TRBJ1-2
len: 15
abundance: .
CDR3aa: CASSEWGQGAEGYTF
CDR3nt: TGTGCCAGCAGCGAGTGGGGACAGGGGGCGGAAGGCTACACCTTC

d_gene: TRBD1
v_gene: TRBV7-8
j_gene: TRBJ1-1
len: 16
abundance: .
CDR3aa: CASSFRAGGSNTEAFF
CDR3nt: TGTGCCAGCAGCTTTAGGGCAGGGGGTTCGAACACTGAAGCTTTCTTT

d_gene: .
v_gene: TRBV21-1
j_gene: TRBJ2-5
len: 16
abundance: .
CDR3aa: CARPLGTSGIQETQYF
CDR3nt: TGTGCCAGACCCCTCGGGACTAGCGGAATTCAAGAGACCCAGTACTTC

d_gene: TRBD2
v_gene: TRBV7-9
j_gene: TRBJ2-3
len: 16
abundance: .
CDR3aa: CASSLGLAGVSDTQYF
CDR3nt: TGTGCCAGCAGCCTGGGACTAGCGGGAGTATCAGATACGCAGTATTTT

d_gene: .
v_gene: TRBV25-1
j_gene: TRBJ1-1
len: 15
abundance: .
CDR3aa: CASSRGVLGLSEAFF
CDR3nt: TGTGCCAGCAGTCGGGGGGTGCTCGGGCTGAGTGAAGCTTTCTTT

d_gene: TRBD2
v_gene: TRBV4-1
j_gene: TRBJ2-1
len: 14
abundance: .
CDR3aa: CASSQDQPGGVRFF
CDR3nt: TGCGCCAGCAGCCAAGATCAGCCGGGGGGAGTTCGGTTCTTC

d_gene: TRBD1
v_gene: TRBV6-5
j_gene: TRBJ1-1
len: 15
abundance: .
CDR3aa: CASEGTGELNTEAFF
CDR3nt: TGTGCCAGCGAGGGAACAGGGGAATTGAACACTGAAGCTTTCTTT

d_gene: TRBD1
v_gene: TRBV10-3
j_gene: TRBJ2-2
len: 15
abundance: .
CDR3aa: CAIKNRGRNTGELFF
CDR3nt: TGTGCCATCAAAAACAGGGGAAGGAACACCGGGGAGCTGTTTTTT

d_gene: TRBD2
v_gene: TRBV6-4
j_gene: TRBJ2-1
len: 13
abundance: .
CDR3aa: CASTSGGRNEQFF
CDR3nt: TGTGCCTCTACTAGCGGGGGCCGTAATGAGCAGTTCTTC

d_gene: .
v_gene: TRBV6-6
j_gene: TRBJ1-1
len: 13
abundance: .
CDR3aa: CASSSGGNGEAFF
CDR3nt: TGTGCCAGCAGTTCGGGGGGCAACGGTGAAGCTTTCTTT

d_gene: TRBD1
v_gene: TRBV6-2/TRBV6-3
j_gene: TRBJ2-7
len: 15
abundance: .
CDR3aa: CASSRDSDWGYEQYF
CDR3nt: TGTGCCAGCAGTAGGGACAGCGATTGGGGATACGAGCAGTACTTC

d_gene: .
v_gene: TRBV28
j_gene: TRBJ1-4
len: 16
abundance: .
CDR3aa: CASSWGGGRANEKLFF
CDR3nt: TGTGCCAGCAGTTGGGGAGGGGGTAGGGCTAATGAAAAACTGTTTTTT

d_gene: .
v_gene: TRBV12-1
j_gene: TRBJ1-4
len: 16
abundance: .
CDR3aa: CASSPQRDRGREKLFF
CDR3nt: TGTGCCAGCAGCCCTCAAAGAGACAGGGGTCGTGAAAAACTGTTTTTT

d_gene: TRBD2
v_gene: TRBV7-8
j_gene: TRBJ2-1
len: 16
abundance: .
CDR3aa: CASSPGGSGRHNEQFF
CDR3nt: TGTGCCAGCAGCCCTGGTGGTAGCGGGCGGCACAATGAGCAGTTCTTC

d_gene: TRBD2
v_gene: TRBV5-6
j_gene: TRBJ2-7
len: 15
abundance: few
CDR3aa: CASSLALAGGREQYF
CDR3nt: TGTGCCAGCAGCTTGGCTCTAGCGGGAGGAAGGGAGCAGTACTTC

d_gene: .
v_gene: TRBV7-6
j_gene: TRBJ2-3
len: 15
abundance: .
CDR3aa: CASSLAGASTDTQYF
CDR3nt: TGTGCCAGCAGCTTAGCGGGGGCGAGCACAGATACGCAGTATTTT

d_gene: .
v_gene: TRBV7-2
j_gene: TRBJ1-1
len: 12
abundance: .
CDR3aa: CASSFTGIEAFF
CDR3nt: TGTGCCAGCAGCTTCACAGGCATTGAAGCTTTCTTT

d_gene: .
v_gene: TRBV3-1/TRBV3-2
j_gene: TRBJ2-2
len: 15
abundance: .
CDR3aa: CASSQDTVQAGELFF
CDR3nt: TGTGCCAGCAGCCAAGATACGGTCCAGGCCGGGGAGCTGTTTTTT

d_gene: .
v_gene: TRBV10-3
j_gene: TRBJ1-1
len: 15
abundance: .
CDR3aa: CAISQLGGSSTEAFF
CDR3nt: TGTGCCATCAGTCAGCTGGGGGGGAGCAGCACTGAAGCTTTCTTT